This T cell receptor (beta chain) stems from a study of blood T cell repertoires in COVID-19. For the study at large: The analysed material was cDNA or gDNA that came from T cells, B-cell-depleted T cells, or PBMCs.

Germline V lookup: CDR1 SGHDT, CDR2 YYEEEE. The length of the CDR3 is 16 residues. The V and J ends lost 4 bases and 1 base, in that order; junction bases with no gene match: 9. Authors' processing steps: Amplified reference gene primers provided the basis for estimating nucleated cell counts. Produced via immunoSEQ multiplex PCR; TCRdb's table is partial and in-frame only. That table furnishes V, J and clone size, whereas the DNA furnished D and trimming. The sample lists about 76,000 clones, around 88% seen once, with about 18% in the top ten. This chain links TRBV5-6 with TRBJ2-3; 7 positions agree with TRBD2. Sequencing used peripheral blood. The TCR sequence derives from a human donor in a cohort sampled during active COVID-19. The CDR3 loop reads CASSKTSVVGTDTQYF. As DNA, the CDR3 is TGTGCCAGCAGCAAAACTAGCGTAGTAGGCACAGATACGCAGTATTTT.